Listed below are T cell receptor beta chains from one sample, sequenced in a study of T cells in Graves' hyperthyroidism and ophthalmopathy. One entry per CDR3 protein, called by TCRdb with MiXCR from the multiplex PCR reads. This sample carries 730,000 or so distinct CDR3 sequences, approximately 18% of them seen once, and the ten largest clones take over 15%. The sample was blood. The receptors stem from a woman between 50 and 59 years old with Graves' hyperthyroidism that later progressed to Graves' ophthalmopathy. CDR3s leave out the opening cysteine and the closing phenylalanine or tryptophan. The listing skips clone size in some rows; elsewhere it reads once, few, many or a size class.

v_gene | abundance | CDR3aa
TRBV12-3/TRBV12-4 | . | ASSFRRGGRWGTDTQY
TRBV12-3/TRBV12-4 | . | ASRLQTASYEQY
TRBV20-1 | . | SAKTGANEKLF
TRBV5-1 | many | ASSLTGLDYGYT
TRBV19 | . | ASSMDSHGYT
TRBV6-1 | many | ASSTGNSYGYT
TRBV12-3/TRBV12-4 | . | ASSFGVSEQY
TRBV6-1 | many | ASRLSRAYEQY
TRBV20-1 | many | SAWTSATDTQY
TRBV6-4 | few | ARASQGRYEQY
TRBV2 | . | ATLTRRGDWQF
TRBV7-3 | few | ASSSRGSGGPSTDTQY
TRBV30 | . | AWSPGPEQY
TRBV12-3/TRBV12-4 | . | ASSLKGEQF
TRBV6-1 | . | ASSDSREQY
TRBV11-2 | many | ASSLGRNVLT
TRBV3-1 | . | ASSRNGQGDYNEQF
TRBV18 | many | ASSPPMGGLNTEAF
TRBV7-9 | few | ASSNRDRASEQY
TRBV27 | many | ASRTQGASTEAF
TRBV15 | . | ATSRDFRQGSQPQH
TRBV3-1 | many | ASSREGYYGYT
TRBV5-5 | few | ASSLVGTPMGQF
TRBV6-1 | few | ASLPFGGNQPQH
TRBV7-6 | few | ASSRGGRETQY
TRBV11-2 | many | ASSFPGVAGASYNEQF
TRBV11-2 | many | ASSLDWGSGETQY
TRBV9 | few | ASSAGQGVLGNTIY
TRBV5-1 | few | ASSLEGAKGNTIY
TRBV6-1 | many | ASSLQPGQGAEGYT
TRBV7-6 | once | ASSPRTGEGYT
TRBV6-1 | many | ASSYGESEAF
TRBV12-3/TRBV12-4 | few | ASASRGGFSGANVLT
TRBV3-1 | many | ASSQDRTGMNTEAF
TRBV5-6 | few | ASSPNGNYGYT
TRBV29-1 | few | SVSGTGNQPQH
TRBV28 | . | ASKNGGSTDTQY
TRBV9 | . | ASSGMVTGNTIY
TRBV19 | . | ASSPGLAEGETQY
TRBV7-9 | . | ASSLNAGSTDTQY
TRBV9 | many | ASSSGGGPEAF
TRBV20-1 | few | SATRGQGYEQY
TRBV12-3/TRBV12-4 | many | ASSLGVTATNEKLF
TRBV5-6 | many | ASSLGRVNEQF
TRBV7-2 | many | ASSPSLGRGDYGYT